This T cell receptor beta chain was recovered during a study of blood T cell repertoires in COVID-19. Repertoires were generated with immunoSEQ multiplex PCR, while TCRdb's copy carries only in-frame clones and drops some. The repertoire has 350,000 to 450,000 clones, 85% of them found once; the top ten carry 3.5% to 4%. Sequencing used peripheral blood. This TCR derives from a woman younger than 35 with acute or convalescent COVID-19.

The CDR3 DNA follows: TGCGCCAGCAGCCTCGAAGGGGGACCTCCCTATGGCTACACCTTC. The encoded protein is CASSLEGGPPYGYTF. The chain joins TRBV5-1 to TRBJ1-2; tentatively, D is TRBD1 (6 bases). CDR3 size: 15 residues. With 4 bases removed from V and 4 bases from J, the gap between germline ends came to 17 bases. Germline V lookup: CDR1 SGHRS, CDR2 YFSETQ.